These T cell receptor beta chains were read from a single sample in a study of blood T cell repertoires in COVID-19. Profiled with immunoSEQ multiplex PCR; TCRdb holds only in-frame clones, not every one. This table has around 380,000 clones, approximately 80% appearing once. Input material: peripheral blood. The receptors were gathered from a human donor with acute or convalescent COVID-19. The donor label of this sample is uncertain. Each CDR3 is given with its conserved first and last residue. Each record gives: clone size, V gene, D gene, J gene, CDR3 protein, CDR3 DNA. A D gene is named only where the DNA matches it firmly. Clone size is given for some rows only: seen once, a few or many times, or a class if the clone is expanded.

-,TRBV21-1,-,TRBJ2-6,CASSALFTPSSGANVLTF,TGTGCCAGCAGCGCCCTCTTTACACCAAGTTCGGGGGCCAACGTCCTGACTTTC
-,TRBV3-1/TRBV3-2,TRBD2,TRBJ2-1,CASSRGLAGADEQFF,TGTGCCAGCAGCCGGGGACTAGCGGGGGCGGATGAGCAGTTCTTC
-,TRBV7-9,TRBD1,TRBJ2-3,CASSLMPGTGGRTDTQYF,TGTGCCAGCAGCTTAATGCCGGGGACAGGGGGCCGGACAGATACGCAGTATTTT
few,TRBV20-1,-,TRBJ1-1,CSIQGNTEAFF,TGCAGTATACAGGGAAACACTGAAGCTTTCTTT
-,TRBV6-2/TRBV6-3,TRBD1,TRBJ2-7,CASSTGVSEQYF,TGTGCCAGCAGTACAGGGGTAAGCGAGCAGTACTTC
-,TRBV2,-,TRBJ2-3,CASRSDTQYF,TGTGCCAGCCGGAGCGATACGCAGTATTTT
few,TRBV2,-,TRBJ1-5,CASTREFYSNQPQHF,TGTGCCAGCACGAGGGAATTTTATAGCAATCAGCCCCAGCATTTT
-,TRBV19,TRBD1,TRBJ1-1,CASYRGAEAFF,TGTGCCAGTTACAGGGGTGCTGAAGCTTTCTTT
-,TRBV5-1,-,TRBJ1-2,CASSFQGANYGYTF,TGCGCCAGCAGCTTCCAGGGCGCGAACTATGGCTACACCTTC
-,TRBV12-5,TRBD1,TRBJ2-7,CASGQGVSYEQYF,TGTGCTAGTGGCCAGGGGGTATCCTACGAGCAGTACTTC
-,TRBV6-5,-,TRBJ2-2,CASSFWQNTGELFF,TGTGCCAGCAGTTTCTGGCAGAACACCGGGGAGCTGTTTTTT
-,TRBV28,TRBD1,TRBJ2-7,CASSEDRVSYEQYF,TGTGCCAGCAGCGAAGACAGGGTTTCCTACGAGCAGTACTTC
-,TRBV3-1/TRBV3-2,TRBD1,TRBJ1-2,CASRHRQGAKGYTF,TGTGCCAGCAGACATAGACAGGGGGCGAAGGGCTACACCTTC
-,TRBV2,TRBD1,TRBJ2-7,CASRVDRYYEQYF,TGTGCCAGCAGAGTGGACAGGTACTACGAGCAGTACTTC
once,TRBV25-1,-,TRBJ1-3,CASSDLGGAAVGNTIYF,TGTGCCAGCAGTGACCTGGGGGGAGCCGCGGTTGGAAACACCATATATTTT
-,TRBV6-2/TRBV6-3,TRBD1,TRBJ1-2,CASSRPGTAVGYTF,TGTGCCAGCAGTAGACCCGGGACAGCTGTCGGCTACACCTTC
-,TRBV4-1,-,TRBJ1-1,CASSAQSQGYPLANTEAFF,TGCGCCAGCAGCGCCCAATCACAGGGATACCCACTTGCTAACACTGAAGCTTTCTTT
once,TRBV7-9,TRBD1,TRBJ1-5,CASSAGGNQPQHF,TGTGCCAGCAGCGCAGGGGGAAATCAGCCCCAGCATTTT
-,TRBV5-4,-,TRBJ2-7,CASSLVAGSEQYF,TGTGCCAGCAGCTTGGTCGCAGGGTCCGAGCAGTACTTC
-,TRBV7-7,TRBD1,TRBJ2-1,CASSYRTGVNNEQFF,TGTGCCAGCAGCTACCGGACAGGGGTGAACAATGAGCAGTTCTTC
-,TRBV18,-,TRBJ2-5,CASSPSLQETQYF,TGTGCCAGCTCACCCTCCCTACAAGAGACCCAGTACTTC
-,TRBV30,TRBD2,TRBJ2-1,CAWSKTSGGDEQFF,TGTGCCTGGAGTAAGACTAGCGGCGGCGATGAGCAGTTCTTC
-,TRBV2,TRBD2,TRBJ2-7,CASRGTSSYEQYF,TGTGCCAGCAGGGGGACTAGCAGCTACGAGCAGTACTTC
few,TRBV18,-,TRBJ2-3,CASSLHSTDTQYF,TGTGCCAGCTCACTCCACTCCACAGATACGCAGTATTTT
-,TRBV6-5,TRBD1,TRBJ2-3,CASRKARTGGDTQYF,TGTGCCAGCAGGAAGGCTAGGACAGGGGGTGATACGCAGTATTTT
-,TRBV30,-,TRBJ1-1,CAWSPLAEAFF,TGTGCCTGGAGTCCCCTTGCTGAAGCTTTCTTT
once,TRBV18,-,TRBJ2-7,CASSLAPSYEQYF,TGTGCCAGCTCACTCGCGCCCTCCTACGAGCAGTACTTC
-,TRBV6-5,-,TRBJ1-4,CASSRGGVEEKLFF,TGTGCCAGCAGCCGTGGGGGGGTGGAGGAAAAACTGTTTTTT
-,TRBV24-1,-,TRBJ2-1,CATRGIGASNEQFF,TGTGCCACCAGGGGGATAGGGGCTTCCAATGAGCAGTTCTTC
-,TRBV7-8,-,TRBJ2-7,CASSKLQGLSYEQYF,TGTGCCAGCAGCAAACTACAGGGATTGTCCTACGAGCAGTACTTC
few,TRBV18,-,TRBJ1-2,CASSPPSEDGYTF,TGTGCCAGCTCACCACCCTCGGAGGATGGCTACACCTTC
-,TRBV18,-,TRBJ2-3,CASSPLQGSTDTQYF,TGTGCCAGCTCACCCCTCCAGGGGAGCACAGATACGCAGTATTTT